Listed below are T cell receptor beta chains from one sample, sequenced in a study of control samples from healthy donors and cancer patients. The protocol was immunoSEQ multiplex PCR, while the TCRdb copy is restricted to in-frame clones and leaves out a portion. The data show around 100,000 clones, with roughly 90% seen just once and about 3% held by the top ten. Sequencing used blood. The receptors were sampled from a human donor in good health. The donor label of this sample is uncertain. CDR3s include the opening cysteine and the closing phenylalanine or tryptophan. The D gene is left open where the match is weak. Size values are once, few and many counts, or a class for expanded clones, and some rows have none.

CASTQGVLGDQPQHF,TGTGCCAGCACACAGGGGGTTCTTGGTGATCAGCCCCAGCATTTT,TRBD1,15,-,TRBV6-5,TRBJ1-5
CASGFVQETQYF,TGTGCTAGTGGTTTTGTCCAAGAGACCCAGTACTTC,-,12,-,TRBV12-5,TRBJ2-5
CATSAGEYNQPQHF,TGTGCCACCAGTGCCGGGGAGTACAATCAGCCCCAGCATTTT,-,14,-,TRBV24-1,TRBJ1-5
CASSPAGIDTIYF,TGTGCCAGCTCCCCAGCGGGCATTGACACCATATATTTT,-,13,-,TRBV18,TRBJ1-3
CASSLVETTYTQYF,TGTGCCAGCAGCTTAGTAGAGACCACCTATACGCAGTATTTT,-,14,-,TRBV7-8,TRBJ2-3
CASSVEEGGSQHF,TGTGCCAGCAGCGTAGAGGAAGGGGGGTCCCAGCATTTT,-,13,-,TRBV9,TRBJ1-5
CASSEGSSGGYIQYF,TGTGCCAGCAGTGAAGGGTCTAGCGGGGGATACATTCAGTACTTC,TRBD2,15,-,TRBV2,TRBJ2-4
CASSLRDRGYQETQYF,TGTGCCAGCAGCTTGAGAGACAGGGGATATCAAGAGACCCAGTACTTC,TRBD1,16,once,TRBV11-1,TRBJ2-5
CASSRAGDYNEQFF,TGTGCCAGCAGTAGAGCAGGGGATTACAATGAGCAGTTCTTC,-,14,-,TRBV6-4,TRBJ2-1
CASSELGGGGTEAFF,TGTGCCAGCAGTGAATTAGGCGGTGGGGGGACTGAAGCTTTCTTT,-,15,-,TRBV25-1,TRBJ1-1
CASSADQGANYGYTF,TGTGCCAGCAGTGCCGATCAGGGAGCTAACTATGGCTACACCTTC,-,15,-,TRBV2,TRBJ1-2